The clone carrying this TCR beta chain was picked up one time. The record originates from a study of blood T cell repertoires in COVID-19. The CDR3 covers 16 residues. Germline V gives CDR1 MGHRA, CDR2 YSYEKL. The ends were cut back, 4 bases at V and 0 bases at J, with 12 bases in the middle. Libraries were prepared by immunoSEQ multiplex PCR; TCRdb keeps only in-frame clonotypes and omits some of them. The sample has roughly 300,000 clones, roughly 85% seen once; the top ten hold around 4.4%. V usage is TRBV4-1 and J usage is TRBJ2-2; D may be TRBD1 (5 bases). The TCR originated in a woman between 40 and 55 years old with acute COVID-19. The specimen was PBMCs or T cells enriched from blood (not recorded which). The CDR3 loop is CASSPPGRANTGELFF. In DNA, the CDR3 is TGCGCCAGCAGCCCACCAGGGCGCGCGAACACCGGGGAGCTGTTTTTT.